What follows are 16 T cell receptor beta chains derived from one specimen sequenced in a study of T cells in Graves' hyperthyroidism and ophthalmopathy (dated by TCRdb to the late 2010s). Libraries came from multiplex PCR. TCRdb names Illumina HiSeq 2000 as the instrument used. TCR beta CDR3 regions were amplified from RNA transcripts. A first-round RT-PCR of the TCR CDR3 used the HTBI primer set with the Qiagen OneStep RT-PCR kit. The raw public reads went through TCRdb reprocessing: fastp at Q25, MiXCR clone calling, in-frame beta chains kept. Rows with a matching CDR3 protein are joined into one entry that keeps the most common DNA and genes. For this sample there are around 190,000 distinct CDR3 sequences; about a sixth appear just once. The ten largest clonotypes hold roughly 55% of the sample. Source material: blood. These receptors all stem from a woman aged 50 to 65 with Graves' hyperthyroidism.

The CDR3 sequence is CASSPRTSGRYNEQFF. The CDR3 bases are TGTGCCAGCAGCCCCAGGACTAGCGGGAGGTACAATGAGCAGTTCTTC. This chain joins TRBV7-9 and TRBJ2-1; 14 nucleotides align to TRBD2. The CDR3 loop spans 16 amino acids. Germline V lookup: CDR1 SEHNR, CDR2 FQNEAQ (reference sequence). V trimming: 5 bases; J trimming: 4 bases; junction bases outside the gene matches: 4.

The V and J genes are TRBV7-9 and TRBJ1-6; tentative D call: TRBD1 (5 bases). Trimming cost V 1 base and J 9 bases, with 10 bases left between them. The germline V gene has CDR1 SEHNR and CDR2 FQNEAQ (reference sequence). The CDR3 is 14 amino acids. The CDR3 here is CASSLVGAGSPLHF. The CDR3 nucleotides read TGTGCCAGCAGCTTAGTAGGGGCAGGTTCACCCCTCCACTTT.

This clonotype has a count of ten or more. The rearrangement uses TRBV7-8 and TRBJ2-7; TRBD2 matches at 7 bases. In germline, CDR1 is SGHVS, CDR2 FQNEAQ. V was pared by 5 bases and J by 6 bases, with 10 bases of the junction left unmatched. CDR3 length: 14 residues. The CDR3 nucleotides are TGTGCCAGCAGCCCATATGGGGGAGGGAGCGAGCAGTACTTC. Its translation is CASSPYGGGSEQYF.

This clonotype was seen many times. This chain uses TRBV6-1 with TRBJ2-7; TRBD1 aligns across 9 bases. The germline gives CDR1 MNHNS, CDR2 SASEGT. Trimming removed 5 bases from V and 6 bases from J; junction bases left unmatched: 8. This CDR3 is 14 amino acids long. The CDR3 DNA is TGTGCCAGCAGTTCCGGGACAGGGTCGGCCGAGCAGTACTTC. It encodes CASSSGTGSAEQYF.

This clonotype was seen at least ten times. The chain employs TRBV3-1 and TRBJ1-5, with unresolved D. Germline V gene lookup returns CDR1 LGHDT and CDR2 YNNKEL (reference sequence). This CDR3 comprises 13 residues. Trimming pared 1 base from V and 7 bases from J, leaving 8 bases between. The CDR3 DNA reads as TGTGCCAGCAGCCAAGGGTACGGCCAGCCCCAGCATTTT. This translates into CASSQGYGQPQHF. The whole variable domain, filled in from reference TRBV3-1 and TRBJ1-5, reads DTAVSQTPKYLVTQMGNDKSIKCEQNLGHDTMYWYKQDSKKFLKIMFSYNNKELIINETVPNRFSPKSPDKAHLNLHINSLELGDSAVYFCASSQGYGQPQHFGDGTRLSIL.

The rearrangement links TRBV12-3 or TRBV12-4 to TRBJ2-2; TRBD2 matches 12 bases. With V trimmed by 6 bases and J by 4 bases, 3 bases remained unmatched. The length of the CDR3 is 15 residues. In DNA, the CDR3 is TGTGCCAGCAGCCGACTAGCGGGAGCCACCGGGGAGCTGTTTTTT. It translates to CASSRLAGATGELFF.

This clonotype appeared many times. The chain is built from TRBV12-3 or TRBV12-4 and TRBJ2-3; D perhaps matches TRBD1 (5 bases). The CDR3 contains 13 residues. The V end lost 3 bases, the J end lost 3 bases, and 7 bases lay between the germline ends. CDR3: CASSFQGTDTQYF. The CDR3 coding sequence is TGTGCCAGCAGTTTTCAGGGTACAGATACGCAGTATTTT.

The chain has TRBV5-1 and TRBJ2-1; TRBD2 matches 7 bases. The V and J ends lost 4 bases and 9 bases, in that order; junction bases with no gene match: 10. The germline V gene has CDR1 SGHRS and CDR2 YFSETQ. There are 14 residues in the CDR3. CDR3 protein: CASSHELLAVEQFF. For the CDR3, the DNA is TGCGCCAGCAGCCACGAACTCCTAGCGGTTGAGCAGTTCTTC.

The table lists this clonotype with a few counts. The chain carries TRBV5-1 and TRBJ2-5; no clear D. Trimming shortened V by 4 bases and J by 2 bases, and 12 bases separated the two germline ends. This CDR3 contains 14 residues. In germline, CDR1 is SGHRS, CDR2 YFSETQ. DNA for the CDR3: TGCGCCAGCAGCACTGGACGGAGTCAAGAGACCCAGTACTTC. This sequence encodes CASSTGRSQETQYF. The entire variable domain, with the rest obtained from reference TRBV5-1 and TRBJ2-5, is as follows: KAGVTQTPRYLIKTRGQQVTLSCSPISGHRSVSWYQQTPGQGLQFLFEYFSETQRNKGNFPGRFSGRQFSNSRSEMNVSTLELGDSALYLCASSTGRSQETQYFGPGTRLLVL.

Comment on this clonotype: A much larger clone differs from this one at a single base, so this may be a read error. This rearrangement joins TRBV3-1 to TRBJ2-1, with a weak D call TRBD2 (5 bases). The DNA end lines up better with TRBJ2-7; the J call may be wrong. CDR3 length: 17 residues. CDR1 and CDR2 from the germline V gene are LGHDT and YNNKEL (reference sequence). The CDR3 protein is CASSQFSGAASYNEQYF. The CDR3 nucleotides read TGTGCCAGCAGCCAGTTCAGCGGTGCCGCCTCCTACAATGAGCAGTACTTC.

This clonotype was seen many times. The chain recombines TRBV5-1 with TRBJ2-5; D may be TRBD2 (5 bases). Trimming pared 2 bases from V and 3 bases from J, leaving 14 bases between. The CDR3 runs to 15 residues. CDR1 is SGHRS, CDR2 YFSETQ, per germline. The CDR3 sequence: CASSFVGATKETQYF. DNA of the CDR3: TGCGCCAGCAGCTTCGTGGGAGCAACAAAAGAGACCCAGTACTTC.

This clonotype was found many times. The chain is built from TRBV12-3 or TRBV12-4 and TRBJ1-1, with 8 nucleotides matching TRBD1. Trimming removed 5 bases from V and 0 bases from J; junction bases left unmatched: 5. The CDR3 consists of 15 residues. CDR3 residues: CASSPQGAVNTEAFF. CDR3 bases: TGTGCCAGCAGTCCCCAGGGGGCGGTGAACACTGAAGCTTTCTTT.

This clonotype occurred a few times. The V gene is TRBV12-3 or TRBV12-4, the J gene TRBJ1-2; possibly TRBD1 for D (5 bases). The CDR3 runs to 13 residues. V lost 5 bases to trimming and J lost 7 bases, with 14 bases between them. The chain's CDR3 is CASSQRGGGGYTF. In DNA, the CDR3 is TGTGCCAGCAGTCAACGGGGGGGGGGTGGCTACACCTTC.

The V call is TRBV9, the J call TRBJ2-7, with D possibly being TRBD2 (6 bases). This CDR3 contains 17 residues. Trimming removed 0 bases from V and 2 bases from J, with 18 bases in between. CDR1 is SGDLS, CDR2 YYNGEE, per germline. The CDR3 DNA follows: TGTGCCAGCAGCGTAGGCCCTCTGGGGCGGGGCACCTACGAGCAGTACTTC. Its translation is CASSVGPLGRGTYEQYF.

This clonotype has ten or more counts. The chain links TRBV20-1 to TRBJ1-2, with D uncertain. Germline V lookup: CDR1 DFQATT, CDR2 SNEGSKA (reference sequence). The CDR3 contains 14 residues. V lost 6 bases and J lost 0, with 14 bases in between. CDR3 nucleotides: TGCAGTGCCCGCCGTCAGGCCACTAACTATGGCTACACCTTC. This sequence encodes CSARRQATNYGYTF.

There are a few counts of this clonotype. The gene calls are TRBV7-2 and TRBJ2-3; 9 bases align to TRBD2. The CDR3 has 18 residues. With 5 bases clipped from V and 0 bases from J, the junction kept 12 bases outside the gene matches. Per the germline V gene, CDR1 is SGHTA and CDR2 is FQGNSA. The CDR3 here is CASSLTSGGISSTDTQYF. The CDR3 DNA is TGTGCCAGCAGCCTGACTAGCGGAGGGATCTCTAGCACAGATACGCAGTATTTT.